The 20 T cell receptor beta chains listed next were all sequenced from one sample in a study of blood T cell repertoires in COVID-19. The method was immunoSEQ multiplex PCR; TCRdb's version includes in-frame clones alone and lacks a portion of them. The sample shows approximately 140,000 clones, over 75% of them seen only once. Sequencing was performed on peripheral blood. These receptors were taken from a man aged 18 to 30 with COVID-19, enrolled during active disease.

The chain is built from TRBV10-3 and TRBJ2-2; the match to TRBD2 covers 10 bases. V was clipped by 4 bases and J by 4 bases; unmatched bases: 9. The CDR3 length is 17 residues. Germline-derived CDR1 and CDR2 are ENHRY and SYGVKD. As DNA, the CDR3 is TGTGCCATCAGTGCTACTAGCGGGACCCTATTCACCGGGGAGCTGTTTTTT. It is translated as CAISATSGTLFTGELFF.

This sequence joins TRBV28 and TRBJ2-5; no definite D call. In germline, CDR1 is MDHEN, CDR2 SYDVKM. V was shortened by 10 bases and J by 5 bases, with 14 bases between the two germline ends. The CDR3 loop spans 12 amino acids. CDR3 coding DNA: TGTGCCACCAATAATCCGGAGGAGACCCAGTACTTC. It translates to CATNNPEETQYF.

The chain employs TRBV6-2 or TRBV6-3 and TRBJ1-1; D might be TRBD1 (5 bases). The CDR3 totals 12 residues. Germline CDR1 MNHEY, CDR2 SVGEGT. V was pared by 4 bases and J by 9 bases, with 12 bases between. CDR3 bases: TGTGCCAGCAGTTTGGCGGCAGGGAAAGCTTTCTTT. It specifies CASSLAAGKAFF.

V usage is TRBV9 and J usage is TRBJ2-1; D remains unclear. This CDR3 is built from 13 residues. The germline V gene encodes CDR1 SGDLS and CDR2 YYNGEE. V gave up 3 bases and J gave up 6 bases, with 10 bases separating them. CDR3 region: CASSGGLVNEQFF. The CDR3 coding sequence is TGTGCCAGCAGCGGCGGTCTTGTCAATGAGCAGTTCTTC.

CDR3: CASSYWEEVNTEAFF. The CDR3 nucleotides are TGTGCCAGCAGTTACTGGGAGGAGGTGAACACTGAAGCTTTCTTT. The V gene is TRBV6-2 or TRBV6-3, the J gene TRBJ1-1; no reliable D call. The CDR3 loop spans 15 amino acids. Trimming shortened V by 1 base and J by 0 bases, and 9 bases separated the two germline ends. Germline lookup yields CDR1 MNHEY and CDR2 SVGEGT.

In DNA form, the CDR3 reads TGTGCCAGCAGTCCCGTTCGAGATAATTCACCCCTCCACTTT. Amino acids: CASSPVRDNSPLHF. The chain combines TRBV11-2 with TRBJ1-6; no definite D call. Germline V gene data show CDR1 as SGHAT and CDR2 as FQNNGV. The CDR3 extends over 14 amino acids. V was cut by 6 bases and J by 5 bases, with 11 bases left in between. Filled out from reference TRBV11-2 and TRBJ1-6, the complete variable domain reads EAGVAQSPRYKIIEKRQSVAFWCNPISGHATLYWYQQILGQGPKLLIQFQNNGVVDDSQLPKDRFSAERLKGVDSTLKIQPAKLEDSAVYLCASSPVRDNSPLHFGNGTRLTVT.

Comments on this clone: This specimen includes other DNA sequences encoding the same CDR3. This chain joins TRBV5-4 and TRBJ2-5; D remains ambiguous. This CDR3 has 11 amino acids. CDR1 and CDR2 from the germline V gene are SGHNT and YYREEE (reference sequence). V was shortened by 2 bases and J by 4 bases, with 3 bases between the two germline ends. The CDR3 DNA sequence: TGTGCCAGCAGCTTCGGAGAGACCCAGTACTTC. As protein: CASSFGETQYF.

CDR3 DNA: TGTGCCAGTAGTATCAGGACTAGCGGGAGAGATACGCAGTATTTT. Protein: CASSIRTSGRDTQYF. V usage is TRBV19 and J usage is TRBJ2-3, with 13 bases identical to TRBD2. V lost 3 bases and J lost 5; bases outside the gene matches: 2. CDR1 and CDR2 from the germline V gene are LNHDA and SQIVND (reference sequence). The length of the CDR3 is 15 residues.

The chain couples TRBV19 to TRBJ1-6; no definite D call. CDR1 and CDR2 from the germline V gene are LNHDA and SQIVND (reference sequence). The V and J ends lost 5 bases and 12 bases respectively, with 17 bases between them. The CDR3 is 14 amino acids. The CDR3 nucleotides are TGTGCCAGTAGTCCAGGACTGGTAAGCGGACCCCTCCACTTT. Translated: CASSPGLVSGPLHF.

This clone showed up just a few times. V and J are TRBV9 and TRBJ1-5, with a weak D call TRBD1 (5 bases). V was clipped by 4 bases and J by 4 bases, with 12 bases between them. Germline loops: CDR1 SGDLS, CDR2 YYNGEE. The CDR3 length is 14 residues. The DNA of the CDR3 is TGTGCCAGCAGCCCCGAGGCAGGGAATCAGCCCCAGCATTTT. Amino acids: CASSPEAGNQPQHF. Looking up the rest from reference TRBV9 and TRBJ1-5 gives the full variable domain: DSGVTQTPKHLITATGQRVTLRCSPRSGDLSVYWYQQSLDQGLQFLIQYYNGEERAKGNILERFSAQQFPDLHSELNLSSLELGDSALYFCASSPEAGNQPQHFGDGTRLSIL.

This chain uses TRBV5-4 with TRBJ2-7, with D perhaps matching TRBD2 (7 bases). This CDR3 is 15 amino acids long. The germline CDR1 and CDR2 sequences are SGHNT and YYREEE (reference sequence). V shed 7 bases and J shed 2 bases, with 19 bases lying between them. This CDR3 is CASSSNREGAYEQYF. DNA of the CDR3: TGTGCCAGCTCCTCCAATAGGGAGGGGGCCTACGAGCAGTACTTC.

This chain links TRBV6-5 with TRBJ1-5; possibly TRBD1 for D (6 bases). Per the germline V gene, CDR1 is MNHEY and CDR2 is SVGAGI. This CDR3 comprises 11 residues. Trimming cost V 2 bases and J 12 bases, with 8 bases left between them. Here the CDR3 reads CASSYGGYQHF. CDR3 sequence (DNA): TGTGCCAGCAGTTACGGGGGCTACCAGCATTTT.

The genes are TRBV3-1 (or the pseudogene TRBV3-2) and TRBJ1-6; 7 positions match TRBD1. V gave up 3 bases and J gave up 5 bases; unmatched junction bases: 4. Germline assignment: CDR1 LGHDT and CDR2 YNNKEL (reference sequence). The CDR3 covers 15 residues. CDR3 DNA sequence: TGTGCCAGCAGCCACCGACAGGGAGATAATTCACCCCTCCACTTT. Translated, it gives CASSHRQGDNSPLHF.

This clone has just one count. J is TRBJ2-7 and V is TRBV6-6; 11 nucleotides align to TRBD2. After removal of 6 bases from V and 0 bases from J, the junction contained 4 bases not matched to a gene. Germline CDR1 MNHNY, CDR2 SVGAGI (reference sequence). This CDR3 is built from 15 residues. The CDR3 protein is CASRGTSGASYEQYF. CDR3 nucleotides: TGTGCCAGCAGGGGGACTAGCGGCGCCTCCTACGAGCAGTACTTC.

This clone turned up a few times. The gene calls are TRBV5-1 and TRBJ1-2; 7 bases are shared with TRBD1. The J segment lost 4 bases and the V segment lost 1 base, leaving 7 bases of the junction unmatched. This CDR3 is built from 15 residues. CDR1 is SGHRS and CDR2 is YFSETQ in the germline V gene. As DNA, the CDR3 is TGCGCCAGCAGCTTGCGACAGGGCGAAAGCTATGGCTACACCTTC. This translates into CASSLRQGESYGYTF.

The rearrangement joins TRBV27 to TRBJ1-5; TRBD1 matches 11 bases. Per the germline V gene, CDR1 is MNHEY and CDR2 is SMNVEV (reference sequence). This CDR3 is 15 amino acids long. J was trimmed by 6 bases and V by 6 bases; bases with no gene match: 7. CDR3 residues: CASRTGQGVSQPQHF. As DNA, the CDR3 is TGTGCCAGCAGAACGGGACAGGGGGTAAGTCAGCCCCAGCATTTT.

The J gene is TRBJ1-1, the V gene TRBV19; maybe TRBD1 (6 bases). Trimming pared 8 bases from V and 6 bases from J, leaving 16 bases between. Germline V gene lookup returns CDR1 LNHDA and CDR2 SQIVND (reference sequence). This CDR3 contains 13 residues. CDR3: CASAPGGASEAFF. The CDR3 nucleotides read TGTGCCAGTGCTCCGGGGGGGGCTTCTGAAGCTTTCTTT.

This rearrangement joins TRBV5-1 to TRBJ2-3; possibly TRBD1 for D (5 bases). The CDR3 is made up of 14 amino acids. Germline V lookup: CDR1 SGHRS, CDR2 YFSETQ. V was trimmed by 4 bases and J by 1 base, leaving 10 bases between them. The CDR3 reads CASSPSTGTDTQYF. The CDR3 region has the DNA TGCGCCAGCAGCCCCTCGACAGGCACAGATACGCAGTATTTT.

This clone was picked up one time. This sequence joins TRBV19 and TRBJ2-5, with 8 bases lining up with TRBD2. CDR3 size: 16 residues. V shed 1 base and J 4 bases; nucleotides not matched to a gene: 8. Germline CDR1 is LNHDA and CDR2 is SQIVND (reference sequence). In nucleotides, the CDR3 is TGTGCCAGTAGTATAGGTCGGCGGGAGGTCAGAGAGACCCAGTACTTC. Translating gives CASSIGRREVRETQYF.

This rearrangement joins TRBV3-1 (or the pseudogene TRBV3-2) to TRBJ2-2, with a tentative D call TRBD2 (5 bases). Trimming took 5 bases from V and 7 from J, leaving 17 bases between them. This CDR3 has 15 residues. Germline CDR1 and CDR2: LGHDT and YNNKEL (reference sequence). The CDR3 spells CASSTRGSVNGELFF. As DNA, the CDR3 is TGTGCCAGCAGCACCCGGGGTAGCGTTAACGGGGAGCTGTTTTTT.